The 14 T cell receptor beta chains presented below share a single source sample, sequenced in a study of cytomegalovirus exposure and HLA in healthy donors. With 60 Vbeta and 13 Jbeta primers, the PCR was carried out. Data came from immunoSEQ multiplex PCR; TCRdb stores just in-frame clones and leaves some out. The table shows around 100,000 clones, with 75% occurring only once. Sequencing was carried out using PBMCs. The receptors derive from a man in his fifties or sixties in good health and CMV-seronegative.

The chain combines TRBV5-1 with TRBJ1-2; 11 bases map to TRBD1. Per the germline V gene, CDR1 is SGHRS and CDR2 is YFSETQ. V shed 4 bases and J 4 bases; nucleotides not matched to a gene: 3. This CDR3 is built from 14 residues. In DNA, the CDR3 is TGCGCCAGCAGCGAGGGACAGGGGGGCTATGGCTACACCTTC. Translating gives CASSEGQGGYGYTF.

The chain couples TRBV5-3 to TRBJ1-3; maybe TRBD1 (6 bases). TRBV5-3 is identified as an open reading frame with a role that is uncertain. This CDR3 is built from 19 residues. V was cut by 4 bases and J by 0 bases, with 23 bases left in between. CDR3 residues: CARSHFRSTTGLSGNTIYF. The DNA of the CDR3 is TGTGCCAGAAGCCACTTCCGTTCAACCACAGGGCTCTCTGGAAACACCATATATTTT.

V usage is TRBV19 and J usage is TRBJ1-5; D gene ambiguous. Germline V gene lookup returns CDR1 LNHDA and CDR2 SQIVND (reference sequence). V was pared by 1 base and J by 0 bases, with 7 bases between. This CDR3 has 15 residues. The CDR3 region is CASSIAQYSNQPQHF. The CDR3 DNA is TGTGCCAGTAGTATAGCACAGTATAGCAATCAGCCCCAGCATTTT.

This clone was detected only a few times. V and J are TRBV14 and TRBJ1-1; D is perhaps TRBD1 (5 bases). Germline V gene data show CDR1 as SGHDN and CDR2 as FVKESK. Between the trimmed V and J ends, which lost 2 bases and 4 bases, there was a span of 11 bases. This CDR3 is 14 amino acids long. CDR3 residues: CASSQPGGGTEAFF. CDR3 sequence (DNA): TGTGCCAGCAGCCAACCGGGGGGTGGCACTGAAGCTTTCTTT.

The rearrangement joins TRBV6-6 to TRBJ2-2, with a weak D call TRBD2 (6 bases). The germline V gene encodes CDR1 MNHNY and CDR2 SVGAGI (reference sequence). V was clipped by 6 bases and J by 6 bases, with 11 bases between them. This CDR3 has 13 residues. The chain's CDR3 is CASSRGLSGELFF. In DNA, the CDR3 is TGTGCCAGCAGCCGAGGACTATCCGGGGAGCTGTTTTTT.

Written as DNA, the CDR3 is TGTGCCAGCAGCTTAACTAGCGGGGGAGGAGATACGCAGTATTTT. It encodes CASSLTSGGGDTQYF. The V gene is TRBV7-9, the J gene TRBJ2-3, with 11 bases identical to TRBD2. The germline V gene encodes CDR1 SEHNR and CDR2 FQNEAQ (reference sequence). This CDR3 comprises 15 residues. Trimming cost V 2 bases and J 5 bases; bases outside gene matches: 3.

This clone has just a few counts. The chain employs TRBV6-6 and TRBJ1-2; D uncertain. The V end was cut by 4 bases, the J end by 4 bases, with 13 bases between. Germline CDR1 reads MNHNY; CDR2 reads SVGAGI (reference sequence). The CDR3 length is 14 residues. In nucleotides, the CDR3 is TGTGCCAGCAGTTTCCCAGACGGAGGCTATGGCTACACCTTC. Residues: CASSFPDGGYGYTF.

This chain links TRBV30 with TRBJ1-2; TRBD1 matches at 7 bases. V lost 4 bases to trimming and J lost 2 bases; unmatched junction nucleotides: 10. In germline, CDR1 is GTSNPN, CDR2 SVGIG (reference sequence). The CDR3 contains 15 residues. CDR3 DNA: TGTGCCTGGAACCTCCCGGGACAGAAGAACTATGGCTACACCTTC. Translation: CAWNLPGQKNYGYTF.

The chain recombines TRBV27 with TRBJ2-5; 9 nucleotides line up with TRBD2. V was pared by 0 bases and J by 2 bases, with 1 base of the junction left unmatched. Germline CDR1 MNHEY, CDR2 SMNVEV (reference sequence). The CDR3 has 15 amino acids. CDR3 in amino acids: CASSLSLAGQETQYF. In nucleotides, the CDR3 is TGTGCCAGCAGTTTATCCCTAGCGGGGCAAGAGACCCAGTACTTC.

There are a few counts of this clone. The germline gene is not matched at one end of the junction; a read error may be the cause. This chain uses TRBV6-6 with TRBJ1-5; D is possibly TRBD1 (6 bases). Germline V gene lookup returns CDR1 MNHNY and CDR2 SVGAGI (reference sequence). The CDR3 is 16 residues long. The CDR3 sequence: CASSQMGGGSDQPQHF. The CDR3 DNA is TGTGCCAGCAGTCAGATGGGAGGGGGTAGCGATCAGCCCCAGCATTTT.

The chain joins TRBV4-1 to TRBJ2-1; 7 bases line up with TRBD1. CDR1 and CDR2 (germline): MGHRA, YSYEKL. The CDR3 runs 17 residues. V lost 3 bases and J lost 0; bases outside the gene matches: 8. The DNA of the CDR3 is TGCGCCAGCAGCCACCGAAACCAGGGGGTCTCCTACAATGAGCAGTTCTTC. It encodes CASSHRNQGVSYNEQFF.

The chain carries TRBV5-1 and TRBJ2-7; 9 nucleotides match TRBD2. V gave up 7 bases and J gave up 4 bases; unmatched junction bases: 6. The CDR3 is made up of 13 amino acids. Germline loops: CDR1 SGHRS, CDR2 YFSETQ. The CDR3 loop reads CASQASGTYEQYF. CDR3 in DNA: TGCGCCAGCCAGGCTAGCGGGACTTACGAGCAGTACTTC.

This clone was seen a handful of times. The gene calls are TRBV11-3 and TRBJ2-5; possible D gene TRBD2, 6 bases. Deletions cut 5 bases from V and 4 bases from J, with 14 bases between. CDR1 is SGHNT and CDR2 is YENEEA in the germline V gene. The CDR3 has 14 amino acids. For the CDR3, the DNA is TGTGCCAGCAGCCCTCGGACCGGGGGAGAGACCCAGTACTTC. The encoded protein is CASSPRTGGETQYF.

The rearrangement links TRBV7-9 to TRBJ1-3, with D tentatively TRBD1 (5 bases). The CDR3 is 17 residues long. Trimming removed 3 bases at V and 0 bases at J, with 15 bases between. Germline CDR1 reads SEHNR; CDR2 reads FQNEAQ (reference sequence). This CDR3 is CASSFPATGSSGNTIYF. The DNA of the CDR3 is TGTGCCAGCAGCTTCCCGGCAACAGGTAGCTCTGGAAACACCATATATTTT.